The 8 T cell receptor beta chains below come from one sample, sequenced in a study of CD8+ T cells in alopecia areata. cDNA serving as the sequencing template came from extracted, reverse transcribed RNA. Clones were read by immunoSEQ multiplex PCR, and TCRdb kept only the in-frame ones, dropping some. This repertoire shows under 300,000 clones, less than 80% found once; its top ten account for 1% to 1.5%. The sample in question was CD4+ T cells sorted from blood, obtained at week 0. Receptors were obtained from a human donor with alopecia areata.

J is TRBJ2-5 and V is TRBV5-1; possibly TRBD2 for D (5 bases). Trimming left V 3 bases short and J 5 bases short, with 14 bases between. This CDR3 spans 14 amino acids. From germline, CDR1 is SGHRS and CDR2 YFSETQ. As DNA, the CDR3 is TGCGCCAGCAGCTCGTTCCTAGCTGGGGAGACCCAGTACTTC. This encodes CASSSFLAGETQYF.

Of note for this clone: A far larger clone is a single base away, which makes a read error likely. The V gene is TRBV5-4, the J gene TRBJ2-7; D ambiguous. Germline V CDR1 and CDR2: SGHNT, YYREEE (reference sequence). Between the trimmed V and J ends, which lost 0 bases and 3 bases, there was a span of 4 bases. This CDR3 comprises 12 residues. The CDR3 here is CASSLDHYEQYF. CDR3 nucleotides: TGTGCCAGCAGCTTGGACCACTACGAGCAGTACTTC.

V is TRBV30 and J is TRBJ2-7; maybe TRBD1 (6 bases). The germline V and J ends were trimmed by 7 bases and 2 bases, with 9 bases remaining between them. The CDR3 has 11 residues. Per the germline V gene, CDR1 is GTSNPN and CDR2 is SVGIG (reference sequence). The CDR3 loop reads CAYRDTYEQYF. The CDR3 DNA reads TGTGCCTACAGGGATACCTACGAGCAGTACTTC.

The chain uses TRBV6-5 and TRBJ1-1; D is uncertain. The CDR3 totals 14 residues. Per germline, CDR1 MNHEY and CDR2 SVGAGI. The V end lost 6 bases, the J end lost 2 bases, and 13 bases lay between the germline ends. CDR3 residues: CASRLSSENTEAFF. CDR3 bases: TGTGCCAGCAGGCTCTCCTCCGAAAACACTGAAGCTTTCTTT.

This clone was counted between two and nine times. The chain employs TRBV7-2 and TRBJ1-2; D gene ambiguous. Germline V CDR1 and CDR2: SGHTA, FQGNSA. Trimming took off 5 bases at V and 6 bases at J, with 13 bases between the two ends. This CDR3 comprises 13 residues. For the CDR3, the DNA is TGTGCCAGCAGCCCGGGGATAGCTCATGGCTACACCTTC. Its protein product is CASSPGIAHGYTF.

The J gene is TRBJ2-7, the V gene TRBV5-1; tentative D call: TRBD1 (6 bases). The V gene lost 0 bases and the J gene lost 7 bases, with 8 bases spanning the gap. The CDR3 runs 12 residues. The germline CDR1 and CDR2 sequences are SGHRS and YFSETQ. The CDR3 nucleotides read TGCGCCAGCAGCTTGGCCGGGACAGAGCAGTACTTC. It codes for CASSLAGTEQYF.

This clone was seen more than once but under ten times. The CDR3 loop reads CASSQEWDTQYF. The CDR3 DNA is TGTGCCAGCAGCCAAGAATGGGATACGCAGTATTTT. The V gene is TRBV14, the J gene TRBJ2-3; D remains unclear. This CDR3 has 12 amino acids. The V end was cut by 0 bases, the J end by 6 bases, with 4 bases between. Per germline, CDR1 SGHDN and CDR2 FVKESK. Looking up the rest from reference TRBV14 and TRBJ2-3 gives the full variable domain: EAGVTQFPSHSVIEKGQTVTLRCDPISGHDNLYWYRRVMGKEIKFLLHFVKESKQDESGMPNNRFLAERTGGTYSTLKVQPAELEDSGVYFCASSQEWDTQYFGPGTRLTVL.

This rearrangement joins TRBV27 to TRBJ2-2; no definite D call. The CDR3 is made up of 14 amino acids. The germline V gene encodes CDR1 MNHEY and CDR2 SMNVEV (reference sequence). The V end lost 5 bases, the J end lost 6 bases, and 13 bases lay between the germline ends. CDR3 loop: CASSPRTESGELFF. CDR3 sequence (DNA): TGTGCCAGCAGTCCACGAACGGAGTCCGGGGAGCTGTTTTTT.